This TCR beta chain was captured in a study of cytotoxic CD8 clonotypes in ibrutinib-treated CLL. Study-wide background: Response samples were taken after a median of approximately 12 months on treatment, range 6 to 36. Study results and caveats: Clonotypes that were public were uncommon, and they contracted or stayed stable on treatment. Clonality (at baseline) was higher than in age-matched healthy donors and tracked circulating CD8+ T-cell counts.

This clone has a handful of counts. What it recognizes is unknown. Trimming cost V 0 bases and J 9 bases, with 10 bases left between them. The CDR3 contains 13 residues. CDR1 SGHDT and CDR2 YYEEEE come from the germline V gene. Sequencing was performed with immunoSEQ multiplex PCR; in TCRdb, only in-frame clones are kept and a portion is missing. Found here are about 200,000 clones, just under 80% of them singletons; the top ten hold 11%. The sample here was PBMCs, taken after 12 months of ibrutinib treatment. This TCR came from a human donor with chronic lymphocytic leukemia. The chain employs TRBV5-6 and TRBJ1-5; TRBD1 might be the D (5 bases). The CDR3 DNA reads as TGTGCCAGCAGCTTGGGGGGGTCTGGGCCCCAGCATTTT. Encoded protein: CASSLGGSGPQHF.